This T cell receptor beta chain originates from a study of shared clonotypes between healthy human individuals. Study-wide background: A donor's plate count was three for CD4 naive and three for CD4 memory; CD8 naive had two and CD8 memory one.

This clone was recorded once. Naive CD8 cells lacked CD45RO and underwent positive selection for CCR7, leaving out terminally differentiated effector memory CD45RA+ cells. About 30,000 T cell genomes (roughly 190 ng DNA) went into each sorted-subset replicate. This table comes from immunoSEQ multiplex PCR, and its TCRdb copy is limited to in-frame clones, with some not included. There are over 750,000 clones in the sample; about 96% occur only once, and under 0.25% lies in the top ten. V was clipped by 5 bases and J by 5 bases; unmatched bases: 6. Germline V gene lookup returns CDR1 SEHNR and CDR2 FQNEAQ (reference sequence). The CDR3 spans 14 residues.

The genes are TRBV7-9 and TRBJ1-5, with 7 bases identical to TRBD1. Sequencing was performed on naive CD8+ T cells sorted from blood. This TCR was recovered from a man younger than 40 in good health. The CDR3 is CASSPPTGYQPQHF. The CDR3 DNA is TGTGCCAGCAGCCCCCCGACAGGGTATCAGCCCCAGCATTTT. The full variable domain, its missing parts supplied by reference TRBV7-9 and TRBJ1-5, is DTGVSQNPRHKITKRGQNVTFRCDPISEHNRLYWYRQTLGQGPEFLTYFQNEAQLEKSRLLSDRFSAERPKGSFSTLEIQRTEQGDSAMYLCASSPPTGYQPQHFGDGTRLSIL.